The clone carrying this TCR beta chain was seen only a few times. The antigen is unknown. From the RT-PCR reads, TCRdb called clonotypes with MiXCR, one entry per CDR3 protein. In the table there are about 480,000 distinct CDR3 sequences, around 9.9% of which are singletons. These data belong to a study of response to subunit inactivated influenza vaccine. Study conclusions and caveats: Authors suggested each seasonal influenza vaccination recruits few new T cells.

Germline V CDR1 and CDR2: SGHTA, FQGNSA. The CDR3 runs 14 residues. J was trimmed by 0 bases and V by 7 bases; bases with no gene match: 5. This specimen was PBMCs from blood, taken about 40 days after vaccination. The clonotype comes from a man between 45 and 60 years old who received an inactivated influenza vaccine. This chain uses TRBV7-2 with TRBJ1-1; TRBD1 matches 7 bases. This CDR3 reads CASITGTVNTEAFF. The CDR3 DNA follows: TGTGCCAGCATAACCGGGACAGTGAACACTGAAGCTTTCTTT.